The rows below give T cell receptor beta chains drawn from one sample of a study of a mutant IDH1 vaccine in newly diagnosed glioma. Their recognized antigens are unknown. Assay: immunoSEQ multiplex PCR; the TCRdb copy retains only in-frame clones and omits some. The sample yields around 36,000 clones, roughly nine tenths seen once. The input for sequencing was PBMCs, taken from a glioma patient whose treatment included an IDH1 peptide vaccine. These receptors all stem from a man aged 45 to 65 with glioma. Each CDR3 is given with its conserved first and last residue. The D gene is left open where the match is weak. The listing skips clone size in some rows; elsewhere it reads once, few, many or a size class.

TRBD1	14	TRBJ1-5	TRBV30	.	CAWTPGQQNQPQHF	TGTGCCTGGACCCCGGGACAGCAAAATCAGCCCCAGCATTTT
.	14	TRBJ2-5	TRBV7-7	.	CASSLAGVQETQYF	TGTGCTAGCAGCTTAGCCGGAGTGCAAGAGACCCAGTACTTC
.	14	TRBJ2-7	TRBV6-6	.	CASSSPSSHLEQYF	TGTGCCAGCAGTTCCCCTAGCTCCCACCTCGAGCAGTACTTC
.	14	TRBJ1-3	TRBV7-9	few	CASSHTDRGNTIYF	TGTGCCAGCAGCCATACCGACAGGGGAAACACCATATATTTT
.	15	TRBJ1-5	TRBV19	few	CASTSEGISNQPQHF	TGTGCCAGTACTAGCGAGGGGATTAGCAATCAGCCCCAGCATTTT
TRBD2	16	TRBJ2-2	TRBV5-1	.	CASSNSGSYPTGELFF	TGCGCCAGCAGCAATAGCGGGAGTTACCCCACCGGGGAGCTGTTTTTT
.	13	TRBJ2-7	TRBV5-5	.	CASSPWGISEQYF	TGTGCCAGCAGCCCCTGGGGGATTTCCGAGCAGTACTTC
.	15	TRBJ2-4	TRBV27	once	CASGVLGSAKNIQYF	TGTGCCAGTGGTGTTTTGGGTTCGGCCAAAAACATTCAGTACTTC
.	15	TRBJ1-2	TRBV7-9	once	CASSLARGVNYGYTF	TGTGCCAGCAGCTTAGCGCGGGGGGTTAACTATGGCTACACCTTC
TRBD2	16	TRBJ2-7	TRBV5-1	.	CASSLAPGGPAYEQYF	TGCGCCAGCAGCTTGGCCCCGGGGGGGCCCGCCTACGAGCAGTACTTC
TRBD2	18	TRBJ2-4	TRBV27	.	CASSSSRTSGARVNIQYF	TGTGCCAGCAGTTCCTCGCGGACTAGCGGGGCACGAGTAAACATTCAGTACTTC
.	15	TRBJ2-4	TRBV5-1	.	CASSSGGPAKNIQYF	TGCGCCAGCAGCTCCGGGGGGCCGGCCAAAAACATTCAGTACTTC
.	13	TRBJ2-5	TRBV5-8	.	CASSSYTGETQYF	TGTGCCAGCAGCTCCTACACGGGGGAGACCCAGTACTTC
.	12	TRBJ1-1	TRBV12-5	few	CASGLGNTEAFF	TGTGCTAGTGGTTTGGGGAACACTGAAGCTTTCTTT
.	14	TRBJ1-1	TRBV7-8	.	CASSHPLGVTEAFF	TGTGCCAGCAGCCATCCGCTGGGGGTCACTGAAGCTTTCTTT
TRBD1	13	TRBJ2-7	TRBV10-3	.	CAIRGTGFHEQYF	TGTGCCATCAGAGGGACAGGGTTCCACGAGCAGTACTTC
.	14	TRBJ2-5	TRBV19	.	CASSIQGGGETQYF	TGTGCCAGTAGTATCCAGGGTGGCGGGGAGACCCAGTACTTC
.	14	TRBJ1-2	TRBV2	.	CASSFSGSNYGYTF	TGTGCCAGCAGTTTTTCAGGTTCTAACTATGGCTACACCTTC
.	14	TRBJ1-1	TRBV5-4	.	CASSLGATNTEAFF	TGTGCCAGCAGCTTGGGGGCTACGAACACTGAAGCTTTCTTT
TRBD2	14	TRBJ2-2	TRBV2	.	CASKISGRGGELFF	TGTGCCAGCAAGATCAGCGGGAGAGGCGGGGAGCTGTTTTTT
.	14	TRBJ1-1	TRBV10-3	.	CAISEARANTEAFF	TGTGCCATCAGTGAAGCACGGGCGAACACTGAAGCTTTCTTT
.	15	TRBJ1-5	TRBV2	.	CASTLMRAGNQPQHF	TGTGCCAGCACCCTGATGAGGGCTGGTAATCAGCCCCAGCATTTT
.	14	TRBJ1-5	TRBV10-2	few	CASSEGVGHQPQHF	TGCGCCAGCAGTGAGGGGGTCGGACATCAGCCCCAGCATTTT
TRBD1	14	TRBJ1-2	TRBV6-5	.	CASSEDRGNYGYTF	TGTGCCAGCAGTGAAGACAGGGGTAACTATGGCTACACCTTC
TRBD2	15	TRBJ2-3	TRBV7-2	.	CASSLASGSLDTQYF	TGTGCCAGCAGCTTAGCGAGCGGGAGTCTGGATACGCAGTATTTT
TRBD1	17	TRBJ2-1	TRBV18	.	CASSKSSGTGAYNEQFF	TGTGCCAGCTCAAAATCTTCCGGGACAGGGGCCTACAATGAGCAGTTCTTC
TRBD1	16	TRBJ2-7	TRBV7-8	.	CASSLGVWDRGYEQYF	TGTGCCAGCAGCTTAGGGGTTTGGGACAGGGGTTACGAGCAGTACTTC
.	14	TRBJ1-4	TRBV11-2	.	CASSQWTDREKLFF	TGTGCCAGCAGCCAATGGACGGATAGGGAAAAACTGTTTTTT
.	14	TRBJ1-5	TRBV5-1	.	CASSLDGGPQPQHF	TGCGCCAGCAGCTTGGATGGGGGGCCTCAGCCCCAGCATTTT
.	16	TRBJ2-1	TRBV9	once	CASSVGGAPLGDEQFF	TGTGCCAGCAGCGTAGGAGGGGCCCCCCTAGGAGATGAGCAGTTCTTC
TRBD2	16	TRBJ2-5	TRBV5-4	.	CASSHWRAGGEETQYF	TGTGCCAGCAGCCATTGGAGAGCGGGGGGGGAGGAGACCCAGTACTTC
TRBD1	16	TRBJ1-2	TRBV23-1	.	CASSQEATGRWYGYTF	TGCGCCAGCAGTCAAGAGGCGACAGGGCGTTGGTATGGCTACACCTTC
.	16	TRBJ2-2	TRBV9	once	CASSVRTERATGELFF	TGTGCCAGCAGCGTCCGGACAGAGAGGGCCACCGGGGAGCTGTTTTTT
.	13	TRBJ1-4	TRBV7-2	few	CASSLGPDEKLFF	TGTGCCAGCAGCTTAGGACCGGATGAAAAACTGTTTTTT
.	16	TRBJ2-5	TRBV4-1	.	CASSQDGLRGQETQYF	TGCGCCAGCAGCCAAGATGGCTTAAGGGGCCAAGAGACCCAGTACTTC
TRBD2	15	TRBJ2-7	TRBV6-1	.	CASTPAAGGSYEQYF	TGTGCCAGCACCCCTGCAGCGGGAGGGTCCTACGAGCAGTACTTC
TRBD1	14	TRBJ1-6	TRBV30	.	CAWDRGSRNSPLHF	TGTGCCTGGGACAGGGGTTCGAGGAATTCACCCCTCCACTTT